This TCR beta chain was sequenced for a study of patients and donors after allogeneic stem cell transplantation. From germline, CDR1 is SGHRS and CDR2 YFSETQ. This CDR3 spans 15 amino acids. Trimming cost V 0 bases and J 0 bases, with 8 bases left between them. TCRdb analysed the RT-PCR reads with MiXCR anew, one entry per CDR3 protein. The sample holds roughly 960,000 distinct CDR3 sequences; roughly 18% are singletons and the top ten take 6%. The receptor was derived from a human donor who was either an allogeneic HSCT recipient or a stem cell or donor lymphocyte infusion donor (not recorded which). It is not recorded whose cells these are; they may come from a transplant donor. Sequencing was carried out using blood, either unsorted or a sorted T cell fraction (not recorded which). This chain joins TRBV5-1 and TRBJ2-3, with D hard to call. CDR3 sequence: CASSLEESSTDTQYF. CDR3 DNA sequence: TGCGCCAGCAGCTTGGAGGAGAGTAGCACAGATACGCAGTATTTT.